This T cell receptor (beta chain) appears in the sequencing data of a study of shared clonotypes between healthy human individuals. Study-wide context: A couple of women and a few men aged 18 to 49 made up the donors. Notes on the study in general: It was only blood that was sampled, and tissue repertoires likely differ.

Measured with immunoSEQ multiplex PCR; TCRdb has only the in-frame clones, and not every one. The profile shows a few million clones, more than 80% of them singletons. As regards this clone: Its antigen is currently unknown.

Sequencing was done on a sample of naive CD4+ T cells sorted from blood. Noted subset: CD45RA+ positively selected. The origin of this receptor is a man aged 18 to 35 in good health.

The CDR3 DNA reads as TGCGCCAGCAGCAGGTCCGGGACAGGTAATGAAAAACTGTTTTTT. The encoded protein is CASSRSGTGNEKLFF. This chain links TRBV5-1 with TRBJ1-4; TRBD1 matches at 8 bases. This CDR3 spans 15 amino acids. V lost 4 bases to trimming and J lost 4 bases; unmatched junction nucleotides: 6. Germline CDR1 reads SGHRS; CDR2 reads YFSETQ.